Listed here is a single T cell receptor (beta chain). TCRdb fed the 5' RACE reads into MiXCR, producing one record per CDR3 protein. The table shows hundreds of thousands of distinct CDR3 sequences, with roughly 21% occurring only once. This record belongs to a study of T-cell memory formation after mild COVID-19. What was sequenced was PBMCs or a T cell subset sorted from them (not recorded which). The TCR originated in an adult woman who had mild COVID-19 (a few samples of this study predate the infection). Cell type and time point are not known.

The DNA of the CDR3 is TGCAGTGCTAGAGTGATGGGACAGTTGAACTACGAGCAGTACTTC. This gives the protein CSARVMGQLNYEQYF. The J gene is TRBJ2-7, the V gene TRBV20-1, with 7 nucleotides matching TRBD1. Losses at the gene ends were 1 base for V and 3 bases for J; bases not matched to a gene: 9. This CDR3 has 15 amino acids. CDR1 DFQATT and CDR2 SNEGSKA come from the germline V gene (reference sequence).